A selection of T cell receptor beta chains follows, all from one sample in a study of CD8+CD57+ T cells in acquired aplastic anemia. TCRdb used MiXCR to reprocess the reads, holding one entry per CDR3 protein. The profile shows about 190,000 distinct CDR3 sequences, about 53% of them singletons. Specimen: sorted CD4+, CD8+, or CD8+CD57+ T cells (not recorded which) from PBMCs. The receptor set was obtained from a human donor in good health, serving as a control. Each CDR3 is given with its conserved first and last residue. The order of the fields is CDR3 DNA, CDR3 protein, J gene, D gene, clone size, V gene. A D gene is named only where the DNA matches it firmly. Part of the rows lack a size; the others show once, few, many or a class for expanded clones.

cdr3_nt: TGCAGTGTTAGTCAGCGGGGGAGAGACAATGAGCCCCAGCATTTT; cdr3_aa: CSVSQRGRDNEPQHF; j_call: TRBJ1-5; d_call: NA; clone_size: NA; v_call: TRBV20-1
cdr3_nt: TGTGCCAGCATGGACAGGAACTATGGCTACACCTTC; cdr3_aa: CASMDRNYGYTF; j_call: TRBJ1-2; d_call: TRBD1; clone_size: once; v_call: TRBV2
cdr3_nt: TGCAGTGCTAGGCAGCCGGCGGAGAACACTTCACCCCTCCACTTT; cdr3_aa: CSARQPAENTSPLHF; j_call: TRBJ1-6; d_call: NA; clone_size: NA; v_call: TRBV20-1
cdr3_nt: TGCAGTGCTAGAGATGCGGGGGCTATGAACACTGAAGCTTTCTTT; cdr3_aa: CSARDAGAMNTEAFF; j_call: TRBJ1-1; d_call: NA; clone_size: once; v_call: TRBV20-1
cdr3_nt: TGTGCCAGCAGTTTTCTGGACAGGGAAACTGAAGCTTTCTTT; cdr3_aa: CASSFLDRETEAFF; j_call: TRBJ1-1; d_call: TRBD1; clone_size: many; v_call: TRBV12-3/TRBV12-4
cdr3_nt: TGCGCCAGCGTCCCGGGACTAGCGGGGGACCTCTACGAGCAGTACTTC; cdr3_aa: CASVPGLAGDLYEQYF; j_call: TRBJ2-7; d_call: TRBD2; clone_size: many; v_call: TRBV10-1
cdr3_nt: TGCGCCAGCAGCGACGGAATTAAGCAGGGCAGGGACTATGGCTACACCTTC; cdr3_aa: CASSDGIKQGRDYGYTF; j_call: TRBJ1-2; d_call: NA; clone_size: many; v_call: TRBV4-1
cdr3_nt: TGCGCCAGCAGCTTGCGATCACAGGGACGGACTAATGAAAAACTGTTTTTT; cdr3_aa: CASSLRSQGRTNEKLFF; j_call: TRBJ1-4; d_call: NA; clone_size: NA; v_call: TRBV5-1
cdr3_nt: TGTGCCAGCAGCTTTGACAGTGGCTACGAGCAGTACTTC; cdr3_aa: CASSFDSGYEQYF; j_call: TRBJ2-7; d_call: NA; clone_size: NA; v_call: TRBV7-8
cdr3_nt: TGTGCCAGCAGTGGACAGGGATCCTACAATGAGCAGTTCTTC; cdr3_aa: CASSGQGSYNEQFF; j_call: TRBJ2-1; d_call: TRBD1; clone_size: many; v_call: TRBV6-1
cdr3_nt: TGTGCCAGCAGTGCAGGAGGCCGCATCACTAGCACAGATACGCAGTATTTT; cdr3_aa: CASSAGGRITSTDTQYF; j_call: TRBJ2-3; d_call: NA; clone_size: NA; v_call: TRBV25-1
cdr3_nt: TGTGCCAGCAGCCCCCGGACAGGGATCTCTGAAGCTTTCTTT; cdr3_aa: CASSPRTGISEAFF; j_call: TRBJ1-1; d_call: TRBD1; clone_size: NA; v_call: TRBV5-6
cdr3_nt: TGTGCCACCAGTCCAGGGCCGACGGGGGGCGGTCGGCCCCAGCATTTT; cdr3_aa: CATSPGPTGGGRPQHF; j_call: TRBJ1-5; d_call: NA; clone_size: once; v_call: TRBV24-1
cdr3_nt: TGCAGTGCTAGAGATGGGCAGGGAGGGACTGAAGCTTTCTTT; cdr3_aa: CSARDGQGGTEAFF; j_call: TRBJ1-1; d_call: NA; clone_size: NA; v_call: TRBV20-1
cdr3_nt: TGTGCCAGTAGTGCGCAACGGCCAGGGGAGTCCTACGAGCAGTACTTC; cdr3_aa: CASSAQRPGESYEQYF; j_call: TRBJ2-7; d_call: NA; clone_size: once; v_call: TRBV19
cdr3_nt: TGTGCCAGTAGATTGGGCTTCTCTGGGGCCAACGTCCTGACTTTC; cdr3_aa: CASRLGFSGANVLTF; j_call: TRBJ2-6; d_call: NA; clone_size: NA; v_call: TRBV19
cdr3_nt: TGTGCCACCAGCAGAGAGGACGGAATAGAAGCTTTCTTT; cdr3_aa: CATSREDGIEAFF; j_call: TRBJ1-1; d_call: NA; clone_size: NA; v_call: TRBV15
cdr3_nt: TGTGCCACCAGTGGGGGACAGGGGGCCAATGAGCAGTTCTTC; cdr3_aa: CATSGGQGANEQFF; j_call: TRBJ2-1; d_call: TRBD1; clone_size: NA; v_call: TRBV24-1
cdr3_nt: TGTGCCACCAGCAGAGACCTCACAGGTATCACTAACTATGGCTACACCTTC; cdr3_aa: CATSRDLTGITNYGYTF; j_call: TRBJ1-2; d_call: NA; clone_size: NA; v_call: TRBV15
cdr3_nt: TGTGCCATCAGCCCGGGGTCGTACCAAGAGACCCAGTACTTC; cdr3_aa: CAISPGSYQETQYF; j_call: TRBJ2-5; d_call: NA; clone_size: NA; v_call: TRBV10-3
cdr3_nt: TGTGCCAGCAGTTACTCCCCCCAGGGATACGAGCAGTACTTC; cdr3_aa: CASSYSPQGYEQYF; j_call: TRBJ2-7; d_call: NA; clone_size: NA; v_call: TRBV27
cdr3_nt: TGTGCCAGCAGTGATATGGGACGGGGGGGCAAGGAGACCCAGTACTTC; cdr3_aa: CASSDMGRGGKETQYF; j_call: TRBJ2-5; d_call: TRBD2; clone_size: NA; v_call: TRBV10-3
cdr3_nt: TGCAGTACTCGACCGATAAGGATCGGACCAGCGGGGGGGTCGAGTGGTCGCAATGAGCAGTTCTTC; cdr3_aa: CSTRPIRIGPAGGSSGRNEQFF; j_call: TRBJ2-1; d_call: TRBD2; clone_size: NA; v_call: TRBV20-1
cdr3_nt: TGTGCCAGTAGTAGGGGACACCAGGGCGGCAAGTATGGCTACACCTTC; cdr3_aa: CASSRGHQGGKYGYTF; j_call: TRBJ1-2; d_call: NA; clone_size: many; v_call: TRBV19
cdr3_nt: TGCGCCAGCAGCCCAATCTCAGGGGGCGCAACCTACGAGCAGTACTTC; cdr3_aa: CASSPISGGATYEQYF; j_call: TRBJ2-7; d_call: TRBD1; clone_size: many; v_call: TRBV5-1
cdr3_nt: TGTGCCAGCAGTGAAAGACACGACTACACCTTC; cdr3_aa: CASSERHDYTF; j_call: TRBJ1-2; d_call: NA; clone_size: NA; v_call: TRBV2
cdr3_nt: TGTGCCAGCAGCTTTTCCGGGACAGGGGCCTACGAGCAGTACTTC; cdr3_aa: CASSFSGTGAYEQYF; j_call: TRBJ2-7; d_call: TRBD1; clone_size: many; v_call: TRBV7-2
cdr3_nt: TGCGCCAGCAGCTTGGGGCAGGCCACCAATCAGCCCCAGCATTTT; cdr3_aa: CASSLGQATNQPQHF; j_call: TRBJ1-5; d_call: NA; clone_size: NA; v_call: TRBV5-1
cdr3_nt: TGTGCCAGCAGCTCCCGTCCAGCCTATGGCTACACCTTC; cdr3_aa: CASSSRPAYGYTF; j_call: TRBJ1-2; d_call: NA; clone_size: NA; v_call: TRBV5-8
cdr3_nt: TGTGCCATCAGTGAGGGAGGGACTGAAGCTTTCTTT; cdr3_aa: CAISEGGTEAFF; j_call: TRBJ1-1; d_call: NA; clone_size: NA; v_call: TRBV10-3
cdr3_nt: TGTGCCAGCAGCTTAGGCAGTGGGAACTCCGGCCAAGAGACCCAGTACTTC; cdr3_aa: CASSLGSGNSGQETQYF; j_call: TRBJ2-5; d_call: NA; clone_size: many; v_call: TRBV7-3
cdr3_nt: TGCGCCAGCAGCCAAGAGACAGTGAGCTCCTACGAGCAGTACTTC; cdr3_aa: CASSQETVSSYEQYF; j_call: TRBJ2-7; d_call: NA; clone_size: once; v_call: TRBV4-3
cdr3_nt: TGCAGTGCACCGGACAGGAGGCAAGAGACCCAGTACTTC; cdr3_aa: CSAPDRRQETQYF; j_call: TRBJ2-5; d_call: TRBD1; clone_size: NA; v_call: TRBV20-1
cdr3_nt: TGTGCCAGCAGCCCAGGGGAGGGCGCAGATACGCAGTATTTT; cdr3_aa: CASSPGEGADTQYF; j_call: TRBJ2-3; d_call: NA; clone_size: NA; v_call: TRBV3-1
cdr3_nt: TGTGCCAGCAGTTCCCCACGACAGGGGACTGGGGCCAACGTCCTGACTTTC; cdr3_aa: CASSSPRQGTGANVLTF; j_call: TRBJ2-6; d_call: TRBD1; clone_size: few; v_call: TRBV28
cdr3_nt: TGTGCCACAAGTGCGGGGGGGACCTACAATGAGCAGTTCTTC; cdr3_aa: CATSAGGTYNEQFF; j_call: TRBJ2-1; d_call: TRBD2; clone_size: NA; v_call: TRBV24-1
cdr3_nt: TGTGCCAGCAGTTCCTACGGGGCTAGGGGGGGAGAGACCCAGTACTTC; cdr3_aa: CASSSYGARGGETQYF; j_call: TRBJ2-5; d_call: NA; clone_size: NA; v_call: TRBV7-2
cdr3_nt: TGCAGCGGGGGGACAGGGTATGGCTACACCTTC; cdr3_aa: CSGGTGYGYTF; j_call: TRBJ1-2; d_call: TRBD1; clone_size: many; v_call: TRBV29-1
cdr3_nt: TGTGCCAGCAGCTATAGGGCGGATTCACCCCTCCACTTT; cdr3_aa: CASSYRADSPLHF; j_call: TRBJ1-6; d_call: NA; clone_size: NA; v_call: TRBV7-9
cdr3_nt: TGTGCCAGCAGCCTGGTCAGGGTGGAGGAGACCCAGTACTTC; cdr3_aa: CASSLVRVEETQYF; j_call: TRBJ2-5; d_call: NA; clone_size: many; v_call: TRBV13
cdr3_nt: TGTGCCAGCAAGGACAGGGGCACAGATACGCAGTATTTT; cdr3_aa: CASKDRGTDTQYF; j_call: TRBJ2-3; d_call: TRBD1; clone_size: NA; v_call: TRBV2
cdr3_nt: TGTGTCAGCAAGGGGGAAGGACAGGCCCATGAAGCTTTCTTT; cdr3_aa: CVSKGEGQAHEAFF; j_call: TRBJ1-1; d_call: TRBD1; clone_size: NA; v_call: TRBV2
cdr3_nt: TGCAGCGTTGAATTGGGGGGGGGACTTGGAGAGCAGTACTTC; cdr3_aa: CSVELGGGLGEQYF; j_call: TRBJ2-7; d_call: TRBD2; clone_size: NA; v_call: TRBV29-1
cdr3_nt: TGTGCCAGCAGTGTCACTAGCGGGGGGAACAATGAGCAGTTCTTC; cdr3_aa: CASSVTSGGNNEQFF; j_call: TRBJ2-1; d_call: TRBD2; clone_size: few; v_call: TRBV7-3
cdr3_nt: TGCAGTGCTAGAGTGGGAACCGGGACAGATTCCTACGAGCAGTTCTTC; cdr3_aa: CSARVGTGTDSYEQFF; j_call: TRBJ2-1; d_call: TRBD1; clone_size: NA; v_call: TRBV20-1
cdr3_nt: TGTGCCAGCAGTTTTCAAGGATGGGATTCACCCCTCCACTTT; cdr3_aa: CASSFQGWDSPLHF; j_call: TRBJ1-6; d_call: NA; clone_size: many; v_call: TRBV6-6
cdr3_nt: TGTGCCAGCAGCCAAGGACGTGCTTCCACCTTC; cdr3_aa: CASSQGRASTF; j_call: TRBJ1-2; d_call: NA; clone_size: NA; v_call: TRBV14
cdr3_nt: TGTGCCAGCAGTGACCTGCGGGGGCGGCAAGAGACCCAGTACTTC; cdr3_aa: CASSDLRGRQETQYF; j_call: TRBJ2-5; d_call: NA; clone_size: few; v_call: TRBV2
cdr3_nt: TGTGCCAGCAGCTCACTGACCACTGAAGCTTTCTTT; cdr3_aa: CASSSLTTEAFF; j_call: TRBJ1-1; d_call: NA; clone_size: NA; v_call: TRBV7-6
cdr3_nt: TGTGCCAGCGGATTGGCAGCCTACAATGAGCAGTTCTTC; cdr3_aa: CASGLAAYNEQFF; j_call: TRBJ2-1; d_call: NA; clone_size: NA; v_call: TRBV3-1
cdr3_nt: TGCAGCGTTCTGACTAGCGGCTCCCTTCTAACGCAGTATTTT; cdr3_aa: CSVLTSGSLLTQYF; j_call: TRBJ2-3; d_call: TRBD2; clone_size: NA; v_call: TRBV29-1
cdr3_nt: TGTGCCAGCAGCCGCGACAGGACCCTTAGGGGAGGCAATCAGCCCCAGCATTTT; cdr3_aa: CASSRDRTLRGGNQPQHF; j_call: TRBJ1-5; d_call: NA; clone_size: NA; v_call: TRBV6-2/TRBV6-3
cdr3_nt: TGTGCCAGCAGTTACACGAGGGCGAGCACCGGGGAGCTGTTTTTT; cdr3_aa: CASSYTRASTGELFF; j_call: TRBJ2-2; d_call: NA; clone_size: NA; v_call: TRBV6-5
cdr3_nt: TGTGCCAGTAGTGGCCCCGCAGGGGATGGCTACACCTTC; cdr3_aa: CASSGPAGDGYTF; j_call: TRBJ1-2; d_call: NA; clone_size: NA; v_call: TRBV19
cdr3_nt: TGCGCCAGCAGCAGCATTGACGGGACGGATGGCTACACCTTC; cdr3_aa: CASSSIDGTDGYTF; j_call: TRBJ1-2; d_call: NA; clone_size: NA; v_call: TRBV5-1
cdr3_nt: TGTGCCATCAGTGACCCGGGACTGGGGGCCAATCAGCCCCAGCATTTT; cdr3_aa: CAISDPGLGANQPQHF; j_call: TRBJ1-5; d_call: NA; clone_size: NA; v_call: TRBV10-3
cdr3_nt: TGTGCCAGTAGTATAGCCGGGTCTGGGGCCAACGTCCTGACTTTC; cdr3_aa: CASSIAGSGANVLTF; j_call: TRBJ2-6; d_call: NA; clone_size: once; v_call: TRBV19
cdr3_nt: TGCAGCGTTGAAGATGGGGGACGGGGCTATGGCTACACCTTC; cdr3_aa: CSVEDGGRGYGYTF; j_call: TRBJ1-2; d_call: NA; clone_size: once; v_call: TRBV29-1
cdr3_nt: TGTGCCAGCAGCCATTCCACGGACAGGGGGCGTAGTCAGCCCCAGCATTTT; cdr3_aa: CASSHSTDRGRSQPQHF; j_call: TRBJ1-5; d_call: TRBD1; clone_size: many; v_call: TRBV4-2
cdr3_nt: TGTGCCAGCAGTTCGACAGGGGAGGGGAACATTCAGTACTTC; cdr3_aa: CASSSTGEGNIQYF; j_call: TRBJ2-4; d_call: NA; clone_size: few; v_call: TRBV28